This T cell receptor beta chain originates from a study of T cells in Graves' hyperthyroidism and ophthalmopathy. Germline loops: CDR1 MGHRA, CDR2 YSYEKL. The CDR3 is 15 residues long. V trimming: 6 bases; J trimming: 0 bases; junction bases outside the gene matches: 8. Fresh peripheral blood, roughly 10 ml, was the source of the PBMCs. Amplification targeted TCR beta CDR3 regions from RNA transcripts. HTBI primers drove first-round RT-PCR of the TCR CDR3. TCRdb used MiXCR to reprocess the multiplex PCR reads, holding one entry per CDR3 protein. The sample carries roughly 290,000 distinct CDR3 sequences, roughly an eighth recorded once.

The TCR sequence derives from a woman aged 40 to 50 with Graves' hyperthyroidism. This chain connects TRBV4-1 to TRBJ2-7; TRBD1 matches at 7 bases. The sample was blood. CDR3 residues: CASRNFRDSSYEQYF. For the CDR3, the DNA is TGCGCCAGCAGGAATTTTAGGGACAGCTCCTACGAGCAGTACTTC.